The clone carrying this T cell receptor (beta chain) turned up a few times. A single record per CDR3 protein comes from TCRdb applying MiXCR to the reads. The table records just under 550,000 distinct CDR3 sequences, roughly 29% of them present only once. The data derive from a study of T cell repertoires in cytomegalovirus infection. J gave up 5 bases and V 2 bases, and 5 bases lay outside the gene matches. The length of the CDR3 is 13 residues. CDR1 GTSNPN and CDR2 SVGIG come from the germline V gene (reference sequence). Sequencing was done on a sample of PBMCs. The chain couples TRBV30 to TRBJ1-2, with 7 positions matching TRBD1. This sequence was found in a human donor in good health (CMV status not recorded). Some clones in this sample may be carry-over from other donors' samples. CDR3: CAWSPGQSYGYTF. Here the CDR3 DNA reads TGTGCCTGGAGTCCGGGACAGTCGTATGGCTACACCTTC.